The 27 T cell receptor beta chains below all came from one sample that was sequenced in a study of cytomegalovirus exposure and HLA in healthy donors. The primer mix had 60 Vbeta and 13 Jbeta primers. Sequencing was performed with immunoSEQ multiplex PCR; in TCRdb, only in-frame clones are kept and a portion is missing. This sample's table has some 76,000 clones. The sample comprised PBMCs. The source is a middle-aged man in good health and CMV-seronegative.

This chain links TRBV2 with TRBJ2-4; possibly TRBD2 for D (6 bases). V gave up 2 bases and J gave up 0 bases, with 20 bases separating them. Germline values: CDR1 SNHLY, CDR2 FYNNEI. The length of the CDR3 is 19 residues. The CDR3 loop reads CASSERLAHFGVAKNIQYF. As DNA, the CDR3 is TGTGCCAGCAGTGAAAGGCTAGCGCATTTTGGAGTAGCCAAAAACATTCAGTACTTC.

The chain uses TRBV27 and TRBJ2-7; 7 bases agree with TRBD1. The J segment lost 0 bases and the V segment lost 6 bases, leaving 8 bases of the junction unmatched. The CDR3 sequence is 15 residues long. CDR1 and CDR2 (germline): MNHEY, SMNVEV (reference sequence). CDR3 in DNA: TGTGCCAGCAGAAGGGACAGACTGAGCTCCTACGAGCAGTACTTC. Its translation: CASRRDRLSSYEQYF.

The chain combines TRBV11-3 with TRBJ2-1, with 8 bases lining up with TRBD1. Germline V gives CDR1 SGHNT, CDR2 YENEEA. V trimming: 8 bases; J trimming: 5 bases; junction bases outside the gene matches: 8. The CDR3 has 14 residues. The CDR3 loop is CASGSGGDDNEQFF. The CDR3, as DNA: TGTGCCAGCGGTTCAGGGGGCGACGACAATGAGCAGTTCTTC.

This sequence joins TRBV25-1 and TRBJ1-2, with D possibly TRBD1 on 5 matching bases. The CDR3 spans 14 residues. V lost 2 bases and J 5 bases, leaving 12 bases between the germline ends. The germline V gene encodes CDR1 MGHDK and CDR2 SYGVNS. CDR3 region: CASSEGTRAYGYTF. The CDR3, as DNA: TGTGCCAGCAGTGAAGGGACTAGAGCTTATGGCTACACCTTC.

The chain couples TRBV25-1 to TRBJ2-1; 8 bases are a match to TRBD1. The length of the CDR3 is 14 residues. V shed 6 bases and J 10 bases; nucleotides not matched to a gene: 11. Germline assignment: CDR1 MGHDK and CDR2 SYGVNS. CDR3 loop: CASRLTGGPKEQFF. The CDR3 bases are TGTGCCAGCAGACTAACAGGGGGTCCCAAGGAGCAGTTCTTC. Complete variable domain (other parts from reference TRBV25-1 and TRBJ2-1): EADIYQTPRYLVIGTGKKITLECSQTMGHDKMYWYQQDPGMELHLIHYSYGVNSTEKGDLSSESTVSRIRTEHFPLTLESARPSHTSQYLCASRLTGGPKEQFFGPGTRLTVL.

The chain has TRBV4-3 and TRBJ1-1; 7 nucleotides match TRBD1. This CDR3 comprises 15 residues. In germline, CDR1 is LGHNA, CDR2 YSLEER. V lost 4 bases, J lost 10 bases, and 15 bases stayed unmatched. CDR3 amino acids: CASSPPVGGGGIAFF. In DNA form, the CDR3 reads TGCGCCAGCAGCCCCCCAGTGGGAGGAGGGGGCATAGCTTTCTTT.

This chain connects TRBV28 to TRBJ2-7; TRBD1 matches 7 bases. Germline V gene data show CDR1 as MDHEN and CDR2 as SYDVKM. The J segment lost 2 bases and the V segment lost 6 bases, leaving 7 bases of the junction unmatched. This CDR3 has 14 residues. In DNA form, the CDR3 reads TGTGCCAGCAGCTTTCGGACAGGTACCTACGAGCAGTACTTC. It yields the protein CASSFRTGTYEQYF.

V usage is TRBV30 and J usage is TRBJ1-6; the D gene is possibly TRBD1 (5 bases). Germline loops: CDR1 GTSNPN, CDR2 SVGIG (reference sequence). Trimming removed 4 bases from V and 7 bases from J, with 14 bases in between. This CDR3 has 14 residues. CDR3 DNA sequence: TGTGCCTGGAAGGGGTTGATTAGGAATTCACCCCTCCACTTT. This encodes CAWKGLIRNSPLHF.

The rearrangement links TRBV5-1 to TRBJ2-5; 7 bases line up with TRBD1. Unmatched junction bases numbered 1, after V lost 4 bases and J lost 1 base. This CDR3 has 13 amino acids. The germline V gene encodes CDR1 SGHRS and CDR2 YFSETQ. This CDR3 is CASSEGAQETQYF. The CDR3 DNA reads TGCGCCAGCAGCGAGGGGGCCCAAGAGACCCAGTACTTC. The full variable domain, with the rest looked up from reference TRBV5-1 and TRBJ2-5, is KAGVTQTPRYLIKTRGQQVTLSCSPISGHRSVSWYQQTPGQGLQFLFEYFSETQRNKGNFPGRFSGRQFSNSRSEMNVSTLELGDSALYLCASSEGAQETQYFGPGTRLLVL.

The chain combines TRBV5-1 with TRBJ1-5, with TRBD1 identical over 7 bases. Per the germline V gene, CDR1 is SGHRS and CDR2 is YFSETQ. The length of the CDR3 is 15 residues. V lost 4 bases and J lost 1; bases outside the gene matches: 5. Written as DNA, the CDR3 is TGCGCCAGCAGCGACGGGACAGCGAGCAATCAGCCCCAGCATTTT. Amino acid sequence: CASSDGTASNQPQHF.

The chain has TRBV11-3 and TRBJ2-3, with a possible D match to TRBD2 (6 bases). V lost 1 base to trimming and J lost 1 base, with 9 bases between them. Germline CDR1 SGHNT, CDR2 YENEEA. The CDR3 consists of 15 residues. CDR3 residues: CASSLASGGTDTQYF. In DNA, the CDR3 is TGTGCCAGCAGCTTAGCTTCGGGAGGCACAGATACGCAGTATTTT.

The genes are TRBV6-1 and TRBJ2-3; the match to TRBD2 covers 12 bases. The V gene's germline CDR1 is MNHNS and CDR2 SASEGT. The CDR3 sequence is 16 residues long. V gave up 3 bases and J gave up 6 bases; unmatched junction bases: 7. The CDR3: CASSDVASGGADTQYF. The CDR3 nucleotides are TGTGCCAGCAGTGATGTAGCTAGCGGGGGGGCCGATACGCAGTATTTT.

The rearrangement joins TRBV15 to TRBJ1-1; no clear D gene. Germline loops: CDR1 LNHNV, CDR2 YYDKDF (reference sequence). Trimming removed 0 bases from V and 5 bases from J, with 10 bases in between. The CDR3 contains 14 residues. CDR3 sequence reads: CATSRDRRRTEAFF. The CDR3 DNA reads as TGTGCCACCAGCAGAGATCGCCGGAGGACTGAAGCTTTCTTT.

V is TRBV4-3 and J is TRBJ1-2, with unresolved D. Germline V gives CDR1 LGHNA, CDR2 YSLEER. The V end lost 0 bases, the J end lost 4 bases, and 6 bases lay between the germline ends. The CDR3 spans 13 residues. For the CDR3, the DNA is TGCGCCAGCAGCCAAGAGGGCTTCTATGGCTACACCTTC. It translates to CASSQEGFYGYTF.

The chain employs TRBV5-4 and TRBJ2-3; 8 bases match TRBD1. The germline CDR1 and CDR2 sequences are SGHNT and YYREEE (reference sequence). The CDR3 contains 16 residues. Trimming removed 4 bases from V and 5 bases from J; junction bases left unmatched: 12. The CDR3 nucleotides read TGTGCCAGCAGCAGGTACGGACAGGGCTATCGAGATACGCAGTATTTT. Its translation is CASSRYGQGYRDTQYF. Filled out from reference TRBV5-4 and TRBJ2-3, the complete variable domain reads ETGVTQSPTHLIKTRGQQVTLRCSSQSGHNTVSWYQQALGQGPQFIFQYYREEENGRGNFPPRFSGLQFPNYSSELNVNALELDDSALYLCASSRYGQGYRDTQYFGPGTRLTVL.

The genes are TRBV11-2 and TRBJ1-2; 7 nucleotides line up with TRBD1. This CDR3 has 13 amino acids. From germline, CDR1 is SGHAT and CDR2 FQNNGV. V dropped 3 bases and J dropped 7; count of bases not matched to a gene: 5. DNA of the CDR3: TGTGCCAGCAGCTTGACAGGGTTGGGTGGCTACACCTTC. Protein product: CASSLTGLGGYTF. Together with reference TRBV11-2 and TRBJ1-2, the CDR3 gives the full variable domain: EAGVAQSPRYKIIEKRQSVAFWCNPISGHATLYWYQQILGQGPKLLIQFQNNGVVDDSQLPKDRFSAERLKGVDSTLKIQPAKLEDSAVYLCASSLTGLGGYTFGSGTRLTVV.

In DNA, the CDR3 is TGTGCCAGTAGTGAGTACTCGAACACCGGGGAGCTGTTTTTT. The encoded protein is CASSEYSNTGELFF. The V call is TRBV19, the J call TRBJ2-2; D gene ambiguous. This CDR3 contains 14 residues. Trimming took 5 bases from V and 0 from J, leaving 7 bases between them. The V gene's germline CDR1 is LNHDA and CDR2 SQIVND (reference sequence).

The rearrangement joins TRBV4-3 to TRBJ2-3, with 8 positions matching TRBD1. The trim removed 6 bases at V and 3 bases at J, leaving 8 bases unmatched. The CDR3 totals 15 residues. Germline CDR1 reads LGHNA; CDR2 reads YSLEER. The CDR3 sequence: CASRDRGRITDTQYF. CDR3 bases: TGCGCCAGCAGAGACAGGGGAAGAATAACAGATACGCAGTATTTT.

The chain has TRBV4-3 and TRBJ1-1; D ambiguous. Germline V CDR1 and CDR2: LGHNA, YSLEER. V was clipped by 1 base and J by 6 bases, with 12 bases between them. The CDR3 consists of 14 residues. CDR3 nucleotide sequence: TGCGCCAGCAGCCAAGTCAGGATCCCCGCTGAAGCTTTCTTT. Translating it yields CASSQVRIPAEAFF.

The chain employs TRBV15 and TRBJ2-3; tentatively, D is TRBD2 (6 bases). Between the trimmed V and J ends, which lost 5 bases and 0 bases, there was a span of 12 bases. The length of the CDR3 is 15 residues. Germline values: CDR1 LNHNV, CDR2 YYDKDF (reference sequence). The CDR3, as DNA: TGTGCCACCAGCCCACGGACTACTAGCACAGATACGCAGTATTTT. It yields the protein CATSPRTTSTDTQYF.

The CDR3 loop is CASSAESSSYEQYF. The CDR3 DNA reads as TGTGCCTCCAGCGCGGAATCGAGCTCCTACGAGCAGTACTTC. The chain recombines TRBV10-3 with TRBJ2-7; D is undetermined. V was pared by 11 bases and J by 0 bases, with 17 bases between. Germline V lookup: CDR1 ENHRY, CDR2 SYGVKD. The CDR3 runs 14 residues.

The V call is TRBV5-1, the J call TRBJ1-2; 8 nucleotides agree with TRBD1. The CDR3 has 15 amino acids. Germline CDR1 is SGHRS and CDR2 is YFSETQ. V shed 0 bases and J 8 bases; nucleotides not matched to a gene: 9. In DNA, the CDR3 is TGCGCCAGCAGCTTGGCCTTGACAGGGGAACACGGCTACACCTTC. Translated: CASSLALTGEHGYTF.

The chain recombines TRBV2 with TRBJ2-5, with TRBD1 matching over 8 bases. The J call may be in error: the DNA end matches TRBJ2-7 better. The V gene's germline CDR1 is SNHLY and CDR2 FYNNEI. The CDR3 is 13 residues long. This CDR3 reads CASSEQGAGEQYF. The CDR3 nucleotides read TGTGCCAGCAGTGAACAGGGGGCCGGCGAGCAGTACTTC.

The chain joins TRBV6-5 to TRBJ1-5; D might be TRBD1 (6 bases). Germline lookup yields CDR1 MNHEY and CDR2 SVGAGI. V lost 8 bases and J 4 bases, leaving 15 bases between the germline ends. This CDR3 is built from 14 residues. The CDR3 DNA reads TGTGCCAGCGGCAGGGGTTCGGCAAATCAGCCCCAGCATTTT. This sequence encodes CASGRGSANQPQHF.

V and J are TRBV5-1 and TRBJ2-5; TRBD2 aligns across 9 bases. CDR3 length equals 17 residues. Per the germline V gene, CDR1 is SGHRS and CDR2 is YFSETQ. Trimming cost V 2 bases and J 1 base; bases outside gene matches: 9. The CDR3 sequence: CASSFGLAGPFQETQYF. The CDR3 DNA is TGCGCCAGCAGCTTTGGCCTAGCGGGACCTTTCCAAGAGACCCAGTACTTC.

The CDR3, as DNA: TGTGCCAGCAAATCACCAACAGGGACGAACTATGGCTACACCTTC. Protein product: CASKSPTGTNYGYTF. The chain is built from TRBV2 and TRBJ1-2; perhaps TRBD1 as D (6 bases). CDR1 SNHLY and CDR2 FYNNEI come from the germline V gene. Trimming left V 7 bases short and J 2 bases short, with 17 bases between. The CDR3 loop spans 15 amino acids.

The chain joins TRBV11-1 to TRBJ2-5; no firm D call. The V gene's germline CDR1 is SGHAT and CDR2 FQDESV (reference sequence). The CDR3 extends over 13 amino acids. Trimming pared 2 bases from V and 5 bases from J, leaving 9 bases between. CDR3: CASSLMVAETQYF. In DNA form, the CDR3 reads TGTGCCAGCAGCTTAATGGTAGCCGAGACCCAGTACTTC.